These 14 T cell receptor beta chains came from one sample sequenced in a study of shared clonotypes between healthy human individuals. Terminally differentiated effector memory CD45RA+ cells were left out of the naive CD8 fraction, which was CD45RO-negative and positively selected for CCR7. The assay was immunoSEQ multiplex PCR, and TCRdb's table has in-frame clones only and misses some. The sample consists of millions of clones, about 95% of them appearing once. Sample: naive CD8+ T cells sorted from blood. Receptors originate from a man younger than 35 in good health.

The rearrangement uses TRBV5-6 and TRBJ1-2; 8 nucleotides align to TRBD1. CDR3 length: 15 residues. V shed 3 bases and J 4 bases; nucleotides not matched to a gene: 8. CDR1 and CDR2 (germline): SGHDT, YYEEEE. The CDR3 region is CASSSLIDRGYGYTF. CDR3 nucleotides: TGTGCCAGCAGCTCTCTTATAGACAGGGGCTATGGCTACACCTTC.

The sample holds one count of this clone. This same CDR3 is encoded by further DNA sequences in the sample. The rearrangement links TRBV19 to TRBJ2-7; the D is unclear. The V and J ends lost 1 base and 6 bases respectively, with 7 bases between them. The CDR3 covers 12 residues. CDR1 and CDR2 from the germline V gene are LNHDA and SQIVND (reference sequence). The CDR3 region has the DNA TGTGCCAGTAGTATAGGGGTTGGCGAGCAGTACTTC. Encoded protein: CASSIGVGEQYF.

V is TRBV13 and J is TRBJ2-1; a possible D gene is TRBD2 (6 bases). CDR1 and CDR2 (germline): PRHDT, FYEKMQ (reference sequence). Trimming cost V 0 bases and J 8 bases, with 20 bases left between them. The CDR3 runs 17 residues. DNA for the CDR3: TGTGCCAGCAGCTTAGGCCACTTAGGGTCGGGGGTTGATGAGCAGTTCTTC. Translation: CASSLGHLGSGVDEQFF.

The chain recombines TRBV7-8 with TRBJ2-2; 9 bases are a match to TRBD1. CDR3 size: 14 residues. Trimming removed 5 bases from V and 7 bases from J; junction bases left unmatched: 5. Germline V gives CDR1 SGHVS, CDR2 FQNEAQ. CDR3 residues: CASSTGQGGGELFF. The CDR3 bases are TGTGCCAGCAGCACGGGACAGGGTGGCGGGGAGCTGTTTTTT.

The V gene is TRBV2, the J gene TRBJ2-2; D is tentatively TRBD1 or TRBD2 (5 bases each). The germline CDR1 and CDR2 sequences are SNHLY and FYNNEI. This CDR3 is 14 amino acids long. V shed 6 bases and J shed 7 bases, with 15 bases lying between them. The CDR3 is CASRDSLGIGELFF. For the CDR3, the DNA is TGTGCCAGCAGAGACAGCCTCGGGATCGGGGAGCTGTTTTTT.

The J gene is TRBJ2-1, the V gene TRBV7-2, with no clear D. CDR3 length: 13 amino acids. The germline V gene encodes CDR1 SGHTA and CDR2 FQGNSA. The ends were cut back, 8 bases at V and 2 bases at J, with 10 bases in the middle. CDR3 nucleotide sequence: TGTGCCAGCGAACTTCCCCCCTACAATGAGCAGTTCTTC. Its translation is CASELPPYNEQFF.

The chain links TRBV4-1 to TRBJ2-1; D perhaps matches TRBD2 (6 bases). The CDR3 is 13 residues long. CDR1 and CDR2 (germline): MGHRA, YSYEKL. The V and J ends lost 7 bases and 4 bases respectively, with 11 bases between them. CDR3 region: CASTGTLYNEQFF. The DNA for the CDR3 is TGCGCCAGCACAGGGACTTTGTACAATGAGCAGTTCTTC.

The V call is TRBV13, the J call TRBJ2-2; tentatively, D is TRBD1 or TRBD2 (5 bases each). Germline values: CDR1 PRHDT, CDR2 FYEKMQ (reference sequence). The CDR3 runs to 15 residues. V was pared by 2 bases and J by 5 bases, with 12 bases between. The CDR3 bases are TGTGCCAGCAGCTTATGGGGGAGTTTGACCGGGGAGCTGTTTTTT. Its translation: CASSLWGSLTGELFF. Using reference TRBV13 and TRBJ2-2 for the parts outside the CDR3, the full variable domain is AAGVIQSPRHLIKEKRETATLKCYPIPRHDTVYWYQQGPGQDPQFLISFYEKMQSDKGSIPDRFSAQQFSDYHSELNMSSLELGDSALYFCASSLWGSLTGELFFGEGSRLTVL.

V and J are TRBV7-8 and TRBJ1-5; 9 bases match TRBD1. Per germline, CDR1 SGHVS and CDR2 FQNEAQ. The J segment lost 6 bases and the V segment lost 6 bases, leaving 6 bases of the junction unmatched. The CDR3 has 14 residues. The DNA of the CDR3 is TGTGCCAGCAGACCCGGGACAGGGTTTCAGCCCCAGCATTTT. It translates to CASRPGTGFQPQHF.

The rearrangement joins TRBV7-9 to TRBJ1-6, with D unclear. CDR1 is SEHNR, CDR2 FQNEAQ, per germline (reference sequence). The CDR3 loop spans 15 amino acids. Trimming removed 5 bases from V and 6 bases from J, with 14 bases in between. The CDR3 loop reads CASSPSGDPNSPLHF. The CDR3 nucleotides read TGTGCCAGCAGCCCCTCCGGGGATCCTAATTCACCCCTCCACTTT.

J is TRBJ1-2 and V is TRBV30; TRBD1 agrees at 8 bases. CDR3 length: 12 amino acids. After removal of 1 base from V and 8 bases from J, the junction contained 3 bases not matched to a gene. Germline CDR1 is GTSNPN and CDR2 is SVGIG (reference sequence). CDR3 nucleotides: TGTGCCTGGAGTGGGGGACAGGAGGGCTACACCTTC. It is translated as CAWSGGQEGYTF. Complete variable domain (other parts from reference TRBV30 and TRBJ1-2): SQTIHQWPATLVQPVGSPLSLECTVEGTSNPNLYWYRQAAGRGLQLLFYSVGIGQISSEVPQNLSASRPQDRQFILSSKKLLLSDSGFYLCAWSGGQEGYTFGSGTRLTVV.

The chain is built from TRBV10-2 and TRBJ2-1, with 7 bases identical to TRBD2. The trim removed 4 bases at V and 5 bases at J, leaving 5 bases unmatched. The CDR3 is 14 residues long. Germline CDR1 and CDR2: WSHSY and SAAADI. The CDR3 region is CASSAFGTNNEQFF. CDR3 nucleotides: TGCGCCAGCAGTGCATTCGGGACTAACAATGAGCAGTTCTTC.

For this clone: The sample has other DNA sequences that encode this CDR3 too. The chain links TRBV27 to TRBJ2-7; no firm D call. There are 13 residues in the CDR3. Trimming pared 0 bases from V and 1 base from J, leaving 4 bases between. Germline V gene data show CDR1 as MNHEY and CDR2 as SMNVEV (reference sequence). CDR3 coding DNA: TGTGCCAGCAGTTTATCAGAGTCCTACGAGCAGTACTTC. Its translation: CASSLSESYEQYF.

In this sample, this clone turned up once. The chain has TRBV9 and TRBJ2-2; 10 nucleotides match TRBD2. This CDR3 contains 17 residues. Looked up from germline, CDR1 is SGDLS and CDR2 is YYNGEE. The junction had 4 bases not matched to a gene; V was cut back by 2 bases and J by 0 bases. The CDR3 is CASSVTSGKANTGELFF. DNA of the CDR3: TGTGCCAGCAGCGTCACTAGCGGGAAAGCGAACACCGGGGAGCTGTTTTTT.